This T cell receptor beta chain emerged from a study of cytomegalovirus exposure and HLA in healthy donors. General study points: The presence/absence work took it that sequencing depth was about the same across donors. Later analysis revealed greater clonal expansion in HLA-associated TCR beta chains than in equally common others. Judged likely to be a sequencing artifact was a cluster of highly shared sequence variants. As a later analysis showed, a missense DCLRE1C variant was linked to trimming of TCR beta V- and J-genes.

60 Vbeta and 13 Jbeta primers were used in PCR. The protocol was immunoSEQ multiplex PCR, while the TCRdb copy is restricted to in-frame clones and leaves out a portion. The data hold 35,000 to 50,000 clones, with roughly 80% observed a single time. This clone was seen more than once but under ten times. Its antigen remains unidentified. This CDR3 region has 14 residues. Germline V CDR1 and CDR2: SGHRS, YFSETQ. Trimming stripped 2 bases from V and 5 bases from J, with 10 bases between. The V call is TRBV5-1, the J call TRBJ1-4; a possible D gene is TRBD1 (6 bases). The TCR sequence derives from a man aged 45-60 years in good health and CMV-seronegative. The sample taken for sequencing was PBMCs. The CDR3 reads CASSFGQTNEKLFF. Here the CDR3 DNA reads TGCGCCAGCAGCTTTGGACAGACCAATGAAAAACTGTTTTTT. The whole variable domain, remainder taken from reference TRBV5-1 and TRBJ1-4, is KAGVTQTPRYLIKTRGQQVTLSCSPISGHRSVSWYQQTPGQGLQFLFEYFSETQRNKGNFPGRFSGRQFSNSRSEMNVSTLELGDSALYLCASSFGQTNEKLFFGSGTQLSVL.